Many counts were recorded for the clone carrying this T cell receptor (beta chain). This record belongs to a study of patients and donors after allogeneic stem cell transplantation. The V gene lost 4 bases and the J gene lost 2 bases, with 10 bases spanning the gap. Germline assignment: CDR1 SGHTA and CDR2 FQGNSA. This CDR3 spans 14 amino acids. In TCRdb, the RT-PCR reads were re-called with MiXCR into one record per CDR3 protein. The profile shows 900,000 to 1,000,000 distinct CDR3 sequences, around 17% of them singletons. The source of this sequence is a human donor who was either an allogeneic HSCT recipient or a stem cell or donor lymphocyte infusion donor (not recorded which). It is not recorded whose cells these are; they may come from a transplant donor. The chain has TRBV7-2 and TRBJ2-3; D is unresolved. Sequencing was carried out using blood, either unsorted or a sorted T cell fraction (not recorded which). CDR3 amino acids: CASSWREYTDTQYF. CDR3 nucleotides: TGTGCCAGCAGCTGGAGAGAGTACACAGATACGCAGTATTTT.